The rows below give T cell receptor beta chains drawn from one sample of a study of blood T cell repertoires in COVID-19. The method was immunoSEQ multiplex PCR; TCRdb's version includes in-frame clones alone and lacks a portion of them. The sample consists of under 150,000 clones, roughly four fifths of them appearing once. Sequencing used peripheral blood. These receptors originate from a human donor in a cohort sampled during active COVID-19. The CDR3 runs from the conserved cysteine through the conserved F or W. The order of the fields is D gene, clone size, V gene, J gene, CDR3 DNA, CDR3 protein. The D gene is left open where the match is weak. Clone size is given for some rows only: seen once, a few or many times, or a class if the clone is expanded.

TRBD2	NA	TRBV7-3	TRBJ2-1	TGTGCCAGCAGCAGATCCGGGACTAGCGGGTACAATGAGCAGTTCTTC	CASSRSGTSGYNEQFF
NA	NA	TRBV6-6	TRBJ2-2	TGTGCCAGCAGTTACGCCACAGCCTACGGGGAGCTGTTTTTT	CASSYATAYGELFF
NA	NA	TRBV18	TRBJ2-2	TGTGCCAGCTCACCACCCATGACCGGGGAGCTGTTTTTT	CASSPPMTGELFF
NA	NA	TRBV2	TRBJ2-3	TGTGCCAGCAGTGCCCGACTAGGGGGGGGCCCAGATACGCAGTATTTT	CASSARLGGGPDTQYF
TRBD1	NA	TRBV5-1	TRBJ2-3	TGCGCCAGCAGCCCTCGACAGGGGGGAACAGATACGCAGTATTTT	CASSPRQGGTDTQYF
TRBD1	NA	TRBV10-2	TRBJ2-3	TGCGCCAGCAGTGAGTCAGGGGGACAGGGCACAGATACGCAGTATTTT	CASSESGGQGTDTQYF
TRBD1	NA	TRBV13	TRBJ2-3	TGTGCCAGCAGCTTACAGGGGGTCCTCACAGATACGCAGTATTTT	CASSLQGVLTDTQYF
NA	NA	TRBV18	TRBJ2-3	TGTGCCAGCTCCCTTACCCTAGCAGATACGCAGTATTTT	CASSLTLADTQYF
NA	NA	TRBV12-5	TRBJ1-2	TGTGCTAGTGGTTCCCAGAGAGGGGGCTACACCTTC	CASGSQRGGYTF
TRBD2	NA	TRBV6-5	TRBJ2-5	TGTGCCAGCAGTTACGGGGCGGGGGGTCCCCAAGAGACCCAGTACTTC	CASSYGAGGPQETQYF
TRBD2	NA	TRBV6-1	TRBJ2-3	TGTGCCAGCAGTGAAGCCGTAGCGGGTACCACAGATACGCAGTATTTT	CASSEAVAGTTDTQYF
TRBD1	NA	TRBV25-1	TRBJ2-7	TGTGCCACCACAGGGGTGTACGAGCAGTACTTC	CATTGVYEQYF
NA	few	TRBV7-8	TRBJ2-7	TGTGCCAGCAGCCGTGACAGAACCTACGAGCAGTACTTC	CASSRDRTYEQYF
TRBD1	NA	TRBV6-5	TRBJ1-4	TGTGCCAGCAACCCTTCAGGGGGTGAAAAACTGTTTTTT	CASNPSGGEKLFF
NA	few	TRBV7-6	TRBJ1-5	TGTGCCAGCAGCCAACATTCGGGTCAGCCCCAGCATTTT	CASSQHSGQPQHF
TRBD1	few	TRBV7-8	TRBJ1-1	TGTGCCAGCAGCTTCAGGGGGCTGTACACTGAAGCTTTCTTT	CASSFRGLYTEAFF
NA	NA	TRBV6-1	TRBJ1-3	TGTGCCAGCAGTGAAGCCCCCCCTTTATCTGGAAACACCATATATTTT	CASSEAPPLSGNTIYF
NA	once	TRBV7-2	TRBJ1-2	TGTGCCAGCAGCTTAGACCTCCTTAGTACGAACTATGGCTACACCTTC	CASSLDLLSTNYGYTF
TRBD1	NA	TRBV4-1	TRBJ1-5	TGCGCCAGCAGCCAAGTTTTAGGACAGGGGGCTCGGCAGCCCCAGCATTTT	CASSQVLGQGARQPQHF
NA	NA	TRBV4-1	TRBJ2-2	TGCGCCAGCAGCCAAGATGCTCACAAAAACACCGGGGAGCTGTTTTTT	CASSQDAHKNTGELFF
TRBD2	NA	TRBV10-2	TRBJ2-1	TGCGCCAGCAGTGAGCTAAGCGGGGTGGGCGGTGAGCAGTTCTTC	CASSELSGVGGEQFF
TRBD2	NA	TRBV5-1	TRBJ2-7	TGCGCCAGCAGCCTTCAAAGCGGGGGGCGCTTGGGCGAGCAGTACTTC	CASSLQSGGRLGEQYF
NA	NA	TRBV11-1	TRBJ1-1	TGTGCCAGCAGCCTTCGCGGGGTGCCCACTGAAGCTTTCTTT	CASSLRGVPTEAFF